What follows are 8 T cell receptor beta chains derived from one specimen sequenced in a study of T cell repertoires in cytomegalovirus infection (dated by TCRdb to the late 2010s). Sequencing was performed on an Illumina HiSeq 1500. Using fastp at Q25 and MiXCR, TCRdb reprocessed the public reads and kept productive beta chains. Here each entry gathers all rows of one CDR3 protein and keeps the most common genes and DNA. In this sample the table shows fewer than 250,000 distinct CDR3 sequences, approximately 22% of which occur a single time. About 18% of the sample comes from the top ten. Material: CD8+ T cells from PBMCs. The receptors were gathered from a human donor in good health (CMV status not recorded). Some clones in this sample may be carry-over from other donors' samples.

This clonotype was seen many times. V usage is TRBV7-8 and J usage is TRBJ2-7; no reliable D call. The CDR3 runs to 13 residues. V shed 2 bases and J shed 6 bases, with 11 bases lying between them. Germline CDR1 reads SGHVS; CDR2 reads FQNEAQ. This CDR3 is CASSLLELGEQYF. The CDR3 bases are TGTGCCAGCAGCTTATTGGAGCTGGGCGAGCAGTACTTC.

The rearrangement links TRBV7-9 to TRBJ1-4; D uncertain. V lost 6 bases, J lost 3 bases, and 11 bases lay in between. Germline-derived CDR1 and CDR2 are SEHNR and FQNEAQ (reference sequence). The CDR3 covers 14 residues. CDR3 in DNA: TGTGCCAGCAGGTCACAGCCTCCTAATGAAAAACTGTTTTTT. Translating gives CASRSQPPNEKLFF.

This clonotype was counted a few times. The chain joins TRBV28 to TRBJ2-3, with 8 bases that match TRBD2. Germline lookup yields CDR1 MDHEN and CDR2 SYDVKM. This CDR3 spans 17 amino acids. V trimming: 5 bases; J trimming: 0 bases; junction bases outside the gene matches: 10. This CDR3 is CASSPRWRGVSTDTQYF. The CDR3 nucleotides read TGTGCCAGCAGTCCTAGGTGGCGGGGGGTGAGCACAGATACGCAGTATTTT.

The chain employs TRBV20-1 and TRBJ2-7, with D possibly matching TRBD2 (6 bases). Germline CDR1 is DFQATT and CDR2 is SNEGSKA (reference sequence). The V end was cut by 0 bases, the J end by 0 bases, with 15 bases between. The CDR3 contains 16 residues. CDR3 region: CSAREDRRGLSYEQYF. In DNA form, the CDR3 reads TGCAGTGCTAGAGAGGATAGGCGGGGCCTCTCCTACGAGCAGTACTTC.

In its sample, this clonotype was seen many times. The chain uses TRBV27 and TRBJ1-2, with D possibly being TRBD1 (6 bases). The CDR3 spans 14 residues. Trimming removed 6 bases from V and 4 bases from J, with 15 bases in between. Germline V CDR1 and CDR2: MNHEY, SMNVEV (reference sequence). In nucleotides, the CDR3 is TGTGCCAGCAGCCCGGGGGGGCAGTCCTATGGCTACACCTTC. It translates to CASSPGGQSYGYTF.

Concerning this clonotype: Germline and junction disagree at one end, which may indicate a read error. The chain uses TRBV13 and TRBJ1-1; D might be TRBD1 (6 bases). This CDR3 is built from 13 residues. CDR1 and CDR2 (germline): PRHDT, FYEKMQ (reference sequence). The CDR3 loop is CVSEQGGSTEAFF. For the CDR3, the DNA is TGTGTCAGCGAACAGGGAGGGAGCACTGAAGCTTTCTTT.

The table lists this clonotype with many counts. The V call is TRBV2, the J call TRBJ1-5; D is ambiguous. Between the trimmed V and J ends, which lost 5 bases and 5 bases, there was a span of 16 bases. CDR3 length: 15 residues. Germline V gene lookup returns CDR1 SNHLY and CDR2 FYNNEI. CDR3 amino acids: CASSWGIIGDQPQHF. In DNA form, the CDR3 reads TGTGCCAGCAGTTGGGGAATAATTGGGGATCAGCCCCAGCATTTT.

This clonotype was detected ten times or more. V and J are TRBV29-1 and TRBJ2-1; D is undetermined. This CDR3 comprises 14 residues. CDR1 is SQVTM and CDR2 is ANQGSEA in the germline V gene. The V gene lost 6 bases and the J gene lost 0 bases, with 12 bases spanning the gap. CDR3 DNA sequence: TGCAGCGTCGAATTCTTGAGCTCCTACAATGAGCAGTTCTTC. Translation gives CSVEFLSSYNEQFF.